The subject of this entry is one TCR beta chain. It has no known antigen specificity. No quality values exist for individual bases; no much larger clone is one base distant. The cohort comprised fewer than 750 healthy bone marrow donors. At the time of sampling, every cohort member was nominally healthy, though immune exposures that went unrecorded were likely present. The donor tested CMV seronegative, placing the donor among the approximately 360 seronegative members of the cohort. A peripheral blood sample was collected from each donor, and TCR beta sequencing was performed on peripheral blood mononuclear cells. Genomic DNA extraction from the blood cell samples was performed with the Qiagen DNeasy Blood Extraction Kit. Trimming takes 5 bases from V and 4 bases from J, and the germline ends sit 6 bases apart. The CDR3 contains 12 residues, cysteine and phenylalanine counted. Left in the record is the CDR3 DNA by itself, 36 bases read in frame from the first base. According to the germline V gene, CDR1 reads SGHTA and CDR2 reads FQGNSA.

This record comes from a study of cytomegalovirus exposure and HLA in healthy donors (dated by TCRdb to 2016 to 2017). Context from the whole study: In an earlier analysis of roughly 590 of the donors, 250 to 300 Gb of sequence data and approximately 120 million unique TCR beta sequences from about 179 million T cells were reported. An early release that covered around 590 HLA-typed donors contained approximately 320 gigabases of sequencing data and 75 million to 100 million unique TCR sequences. Of the approximately 400 genotyped donors, roughly 76% were placed in the genetic ancestry cluster associated with self-reported Caucasian donors. The study was designed to test whether signatures of past pathogen exposure could be identified by cataloging public T cell receptors. The study used immunosequencing to profile the T cell repertoires of under 700 subjects and linked those repertoires to cytomegalovirus serostatus. Besides the first cohort of 550 to 750 subjects, a separate validation cohort made up of some 110 different subjects was used. High-throughput TCR immunosequencing, statistical association of individual TCRs with disease status, and machine learning were combined to predict cytomegalovirus infection status. A later analysis re-examined previously published TCR beta repertoires from just over 650 donors and added high-resolution HLA genotyping to investigate patterns of TCR occurrence. The later analysis used no new phenotypic data to find candidate immune exposures, relying instead on TCR beta sequences and their occurrence across donors. An earlier analysis of some 500 of the donors applied high-throughput TCR beta sequencing to assess whether each TCR beta V gene segment acted as functional or pseudogenic. Donor age, sex, ethnicity and CMV serostatus were compiled together with the repertoire data. A later genetic analysis took genome-wide SNP genotypes for about three fifths of the roughly 700 donors and used that subset as a discovery cohort. Every discovery cohort repertoire had been produced on one sequencing platform. Class I and class II HLA loci were covered by the typing at four-digit resolution. The number of donors typed differed by locus, with roughly 629-640 for A, B, C, DRB1 and DQB1, approximately 500 for DQA1, under 610 for DPA1, and some 440 for DPB1. Several DR-DQ haplotypes were treated as single units for association and clustering because of strong linkage in the cohort. Among under 450 genotyped donors of the cohort, an average of 235,054 unique TCR beta nucleotide sequences were sequenced per donor, roughly 18% of them non-productive.

The method behind the library was the immunoSEQ multiplex PCR assay. A mixture of 60 forward primers for TCR Vbeta segments and 13 reverse primers for TCR Jbeta segments was used in the multiplex PCR. The CDR3 region of rearranged TCR beta genes was amplified from genomic DNA by a multiplex PCR assay. On the Illumina HiSeq System, the amplified TCR beta libraries were sequenced as 87-base-pair reads. The original pipeline was this. A later analysis tallied 70 million to 100 million unique TCR beta chains across the 640 or so repertoires, and approximately 9.9 million of those chains were shared by two or more donors. Raw reads were error-corrected and collapsed into unique sequences by a nearest-neighbor algorithm in which closely related sequences were merged to remove PCR and sequencing errors. To assign V, D and J gene segments, CDR3 sequences were aligned to IMGT reference sequences. For a sequence to be retained, at least a six-nucleotide match to both a V gene segment and a J gene segment was required. Rearrangements were classified as productive when the CDR3 lacked stop codons and remained in frame with V and J, and all other rearrangements were classified as non-productive. Following IMGT convention, CDR3 was defined as the stretch from the second conserved V-encoded cysteine to the conserved J-encoded phenylalanine. The earlier analysis of around 640 of the donors excluded sequences that lacked an unambiguous match to a single V gene segment. In an earlier analysis of some 590 of the donors, V segments were called functional above 56.7% productive rearrangements and were called segregating when the between-donor standard deviation exceeded 5%. To diagnose cytomegalovirus status from the catalog of TCR beta chain sequences, a statistical classification framework was built. A later analysis assigned V and J genes by comparing TCR nucleotide sequences with IMGT/GENE-DB human TR gene sequences. A later analysis assigned CDR3 sequences and most-parsimonious VDJ recombination scenarios with the TCRdist pipeline. In a later analysis, each TCR beta chain was defined by its CDR3 amino acid sequence together with its V-gene family, and reads without a unique V-gene family were excluded. To address suspected cross-contamination and a sequencing artifact, a later analysis removed some 620 highly shared, low-generation-probability nucleotide sequences. In a later analysis, a clonal expansion index was calculated for each public chain from normalized within-repertoire ranks of inferred template counts. Generation probabilities in a later analysis came from a VDJ recombination model fitted to out-of-frame rearrangements, and those results were checked against IGoR. In a later analysis, hypergeometric tests were used to score TCR-TCR, TCR-HLA and TCR-CMV co-occurrence, with a repertoire-size bias correction applied to TCR pairs. To estimate false discovery rates, a later analysis permuted the HLA or CMV assignments 20 times. In a later analysis, co-occurring TCRs were grouped using DBSCAN, with TCRdist sequence similarity added in when clustering inside HLA-allele-positive subsets. Repertoires with fewer than 30,000 or more than 120,000 public chains, plus five repertoires with anomalous nucleotide sharing, were excluded from co-occurrence clustering. Held by TCRdb, this immuneACCESS table contains in-frame sequences only and omits some clones. Under half of the omission traces to an unresolved V gene where checked; the cause of the rest is unknown. V, J and clone size are those of that table, while D and trimming were read from the DNA. The sample contains about 180,000 clones, around 77% of them found a single time. Together, the top ten hold about 2.4% of the sample.

Overall study results and their limits: An association between a missense DCLRE1C variant and V-gene and J-gene trimming of TCR beta chains was found in a later genetic analysis and replicated in an independent cohort. Linkage disequilibrium might explain the correlated functional status among segregating V segments, but an unknown experimental factor could not be excluded. According to the authors, the approach could potentially be generalized to other disease states and immunological phenotypes. CMV serostatus was the only immune exposure information available for the cohort. Roughly uniform sequencing depth across donors was assumed in presence/absence analyses, although this assumption may not hold. In a later analysis, HLA-associated TCR beta chains showed more clonal expansion and lower generation probabilities than non-associated chains that were equally common. A later analysis found that TCR association rates varied across HLA loci, with DRB1 alleles showing the most associated TCRs and HLA-C alleles the fewest. An earlier analysis of 587 of the donors showed that most TCR beta V segments appeared in productive rearrangements either about 87% or about 30% of the time, which broadly matched IMGT annotations. In this cohort, only TCR beta chains were sequenced, and detectable features were limited by the absence of alpha or paired-chain data. According to a later analysis, most CMV-associated TCR beta chains appeared to be HLA-restricted, and the HLA associations seemed to be driven largely by CMV exposure. In the study, roughly 160 TCR beta chains were listed as associated with cytomegalovirus. A further reported finding was that TCR beta sequences accurately predicted the HLA-A and HLA-B alleles for most subjects in the first cohort. Cytomegalovirus status was reported to be diagnosed by the classifier with high specificity and sensitivity in both the original and validation cohorts. Some IMGT-functional V segments, including TRBV6-2 and TRBV6-3, could not be distinguished by the 87-base-pair reads and were therefore excluded. HLA typing was unavailable for some donors at each locus, so association tests used only the typed subset. A group of highly shared sequence variants was considered likely to be a technical artifact of the sequencing pipeline. Assigning TCR associations to individual alleles was difficult when HLA alleles, especially DR and DQ, strongly co-occurred. The earlier analysis of some 560 of the donors excluded roughly 17 rarely observed V segments, including chromosome 9 orphons, because counts were too low. In a later analysis, several top co-occurrence clusters were reported to appear linked to parvovirus B19, influenza, CMV and Epstein-Barr virus. In a later genetic analysis, fewer N-insertions in productive TCRs were reported among donors in an Asian-associated ancestry cluster than the roughly 670-donor mean. Most TCR sequences were seen in very few donors, while some public TCRs were found in many individuals. A later analysis associated 16,951 TCR beta sequences with specific HLA alleles at a false discovery rate of 0.05. A few of the identified cytomegalovirus-associated TCR beta chains were confirmed in vitro to be specific for cytomegalovirus antigens.

The chain joins TRBV7-2 to TRBJ1-5; no confident D gene assignment can be made. The sequence came from a man in his sixties in good health and CMV-seronegative. The material sequenced was PBMCs. Read as DNA, the sequence is TGTGCCAGCAGCAGCGATAATCAGCCCCAGCATTTT. Its translation is CASSSDNQPQHF.